The 12 T cell receptor beta chains given below trace back to one sample, sequenced in a study of T cells expressing NK-cell markers. Reprocessing the 5' RACE reads, TCRdb reports a single entry for every CDR3 protein and omits DNA. This table holds about 550,000 distinct CDR3 sequences. Material: blood T cells: a sorted CD56 or NKG2C T cell subset, CD4+ or CD8+ T cells, or bulk PBMC T cells (not recorded which). The origin of the receptors is a man aged 18 to 30 in good health.

The chain recombines TRBV20-1 with TRBJ2-5; TCRdb's D gene call, TRBD1, goes unchecked for lack of DNA. This CDR3 region has 13 residues. Looked up from germline, CDR1 is DFQATT and CDR2 is SNEGSKA (reference sequence). CDR3 residues: CSARDGTGQTQYF.

The gene calls are TRBV11-1 and TRBJ2-5. This CDR3 is 13 amino acids long. CDR1 is SGHAT, CDR2 FQDESV, per germline (reference sequence). This CDR3 is CASSESREETQYF.

The chain combines TRBV6-5 with TRBJ2-7; TCRdb outputs TRBD1, but without DNA this stays unchecked. Germline V gene sequence: CDR1 MNHEY, CDR2 SVGAGI. The CDR3 loop spans 15 amino acids. The CDR3 sequence is CASSYSIQGSYEQYF.

The chain is built from TRBV4-1 and TRBJ2-2; checking the TCRdb D call of TRBD2 is not possible without DNA. CDR3 size: 16 residues. In germline, CDR1 is MGHRA, CDR2 YSYEKL. The CDR3 sequence is CASSHGWDGNTGELFF.

This rearrangement joins TRBV20-1 to TRBJ1-5. Germline V gene data show CDR1 as DFQATT and CDR2 as SNEGSKA (reference sequence). CDR3 size: 13 residues. This CDR3 is CSARGPNMMSQHF.

This chain joins TRBV20-1 and TRBJ2-3; absent DNA, TCRdb's TRBD1 call cannot be checked. CDR1 and CDR2 from the germline V gene are DFQATT and SNEGSKA (reference sequence). This CDR3 is 14 amino acids long. CDR3 sequence: CSARDGGWADTQYF.

V is TRBV19 and J is TRBJ1-4; with no DNA, the TCRdb D assignment of TRBD1 cannot be verified. This CDR3 has 14 residues. Germline values: CDR1 LNHDA, CDR2 SQIVND (reference sequence). The CDR3 sequence: CASSIGQGAEKLFF. Full variable domain (missing parts from reference TRBV19 and TRBJ1-4): DGGITQSPKYLFRKEGQNVTLSCEQNLNHDAMYWYRQDPGQGLRLIYYSQIVNDFQKGDIAEGYSVSREKKESFPLTVTSAQKNPTAFYLCASSIGQGAEKLFFGSGTQLSVL.

The chain combines TRBV28 with TRBJ2-3; the TRBD1 assignment by TCRdb is unverifiable without DNA. Germline CDR1 and CDR2: MDHEN and SYDVKM. The CDR3 runs to 15 residues. CDR3 residues: CASRPSGTTSDTQYF.

The rearrangement uses TRBV24-1 and TRBJ2-3; as DNA is missing, the TRBD2 call by TCRdb cannot be tested. Germline V gene lookup returns CDR1 KGHDR and CDR2 SFDVKD. CDR3 size: 14 residues. The CDR3 spells CATSDRDFSDTQYF.

V is TRBV3-1 and J is TRBJ2-1; TCRdb's D call, TRBD2, is unchecked because there is no DNA. The CDR3 spans 16 residues. The germline V gene encodes CDR1 LGHDT and CDR2 YNNKEL (reference sequence). CDR3 residues: CASSQRRGGRASEQFF.

V gene TRBV11-1 combines with J gene TRBJ2-1; TCRdb picks TRBD1, but there is no DNA to check that call. The CDR3 runs 18 residues. The germline gives CDR1 SGHAT, CDR2 FQDESV (reference sequence). This CDR3 is CASSSGPPPGEGGNEQFF.

This CDR3 is CASSFLGWGRNTGELFF. The chain recombines TRBV12-3 or TRBV12-4 with TRBJ2-2. CDR3 length: 17 amino acids.